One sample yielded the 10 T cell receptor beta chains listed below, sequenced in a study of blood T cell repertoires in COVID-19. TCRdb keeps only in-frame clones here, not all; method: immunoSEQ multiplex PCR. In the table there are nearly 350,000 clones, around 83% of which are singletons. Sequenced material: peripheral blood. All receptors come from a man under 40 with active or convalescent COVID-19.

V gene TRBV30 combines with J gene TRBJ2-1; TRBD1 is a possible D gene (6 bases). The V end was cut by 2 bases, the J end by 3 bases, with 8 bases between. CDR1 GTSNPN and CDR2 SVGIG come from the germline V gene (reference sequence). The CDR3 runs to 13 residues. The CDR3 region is CAWSSGHYNEQFF. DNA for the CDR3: TGTGCCTGGAGTTCGGGACACTACAATGAGCAGTTCTTC.

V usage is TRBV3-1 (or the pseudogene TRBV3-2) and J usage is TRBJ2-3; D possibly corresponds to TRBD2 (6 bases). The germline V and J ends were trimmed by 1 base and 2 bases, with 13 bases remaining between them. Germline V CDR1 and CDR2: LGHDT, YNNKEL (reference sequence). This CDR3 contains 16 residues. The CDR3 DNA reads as TGTGCCAGCAGCCAAGGGGGCGGGACTTTCACAGATACGCAGTATTTT. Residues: CASSQGGGTFTDTQYF.

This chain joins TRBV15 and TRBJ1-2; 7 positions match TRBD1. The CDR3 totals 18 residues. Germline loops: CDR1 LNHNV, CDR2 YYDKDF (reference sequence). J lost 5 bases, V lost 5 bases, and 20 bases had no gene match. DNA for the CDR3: TGTGCCACCAGCCCCGGGGACGTAATAGGGGGCGATCCTTATGGCTACACCTTC. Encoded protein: CATSPGDVIGGDPYGYTF.

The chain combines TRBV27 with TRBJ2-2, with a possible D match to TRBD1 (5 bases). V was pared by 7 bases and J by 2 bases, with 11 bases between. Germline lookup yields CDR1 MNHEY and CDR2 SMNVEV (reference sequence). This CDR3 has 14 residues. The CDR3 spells CASKKGHNTGELFF. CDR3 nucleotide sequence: TGTGCCAGCAAGAAGGGGCACAACACCGGGGAGCTGTTTTTT.

The CDR3, as DNA: TGTGCCAGCAGTGAATACTCACTAGCGGGGAGGCAAGAGACCCAGTACTTC. The encoded protein is CASSEYSLAGRQETQYF. The rearrangement links TRBV25-1 to TRBJ2-5; 10 positions match TRBD2. J lost 2 bases, V lost 0 bases, and 6 bases had no gene match. From germline, CDR1 is MGHDK and CDR2 SYGVNS. CDR3 size: 17 residues.

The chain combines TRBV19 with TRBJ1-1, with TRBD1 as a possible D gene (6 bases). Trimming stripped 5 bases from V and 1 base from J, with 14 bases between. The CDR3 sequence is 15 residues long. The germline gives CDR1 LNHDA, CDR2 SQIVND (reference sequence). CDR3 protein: CASSFHRDGNTEAFF. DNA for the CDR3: TGTGCCAGTAGTTTCCACAGGGATGGGAACACTGAAGCTTTCTTT.

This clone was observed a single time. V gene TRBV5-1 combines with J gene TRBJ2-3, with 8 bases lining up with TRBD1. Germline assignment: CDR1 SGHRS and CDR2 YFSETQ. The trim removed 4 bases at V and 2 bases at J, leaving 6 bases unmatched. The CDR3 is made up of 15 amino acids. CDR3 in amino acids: CASSPGQATTDTQYF. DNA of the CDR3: TGCGCCAGCAGCCCGGGACAGGCTACCACAGATACGCAGTATTTT.

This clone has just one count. CDR3 DNA: TGTGCCATCAGTGGGACTAGCGGGAAGTCCTACAATGAGCAGTTCTTC. It codes for CAISGTSGKSYNEQFF. The rearrangement joins TRBV10-3 to TRBJ2-1; 12 bases map to TRBD2. The V gene's germline CDR1 is ENHRY and CDR2 SYGVKD. This CDR3 has 16 residues. The V and J ends lost 4 bases and 1 base, in that order; junction bases with no gene match: 2.

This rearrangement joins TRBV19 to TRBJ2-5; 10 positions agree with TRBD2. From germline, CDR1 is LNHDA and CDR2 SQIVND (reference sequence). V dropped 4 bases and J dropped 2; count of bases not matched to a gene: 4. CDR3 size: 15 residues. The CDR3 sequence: CASSTTSGDQETQYF. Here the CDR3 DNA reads TGTGCCAGTAGTACAACTAGCGGGGATCAAGAGACCCAGTACTTC.

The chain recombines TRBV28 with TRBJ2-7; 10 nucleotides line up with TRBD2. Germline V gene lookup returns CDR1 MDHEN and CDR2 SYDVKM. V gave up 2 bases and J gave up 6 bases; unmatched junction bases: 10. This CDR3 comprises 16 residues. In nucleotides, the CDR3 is TGTGCCAGCAGTTTAGACCTCCTAGCGGGAGAGACCGAGCAGTACTTC. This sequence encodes CASSLDLLAGETEQYF.